These T cell receptor beta chains were read from a single sample in a study of control samples from healthy donors and cancer patients. Profiling relied on immunoSEQ multiplex PCR, and the TCRdb table lists in-frame clones only, not all of them. The sample comprises 150,000 or so clones, approximately 96% of which are singletons, and under 8.5% rests with the top ten. The specimen was blood. The receptors were sampled from a woman between 40 and 50 years old in good health. Both conserved end residues are part of each CDR3. The D gene is left open where the match is weak. Size values are once, few and many counts, or a class for expanded clones, and some rows have none.

D gene	V gene	J gene	clone size	CDR3 protein	CDR3 DNA
-	TRBV14	TRBJ1-1	-	CASSQNILDSAFF	TGTGCCAGCAGCCAAAATATCCTGGATAGCGCTTTCTTT
TRBD2	TRBV27	TRBJ2-3	-	CASSASLAGGTTDTQYF	TGTGCCAGCAGTGCCTCACTAGCGGGAGGCACCACAGATACGCAGTATTTT
-	TRBV27	TRBJ1-2	-	CASGGPGYTF	TGTGCCAGCGGAGGGCCCGGCTACACCTTC
-	TRBV6-2/TRBV6-3	TRBJ2-7	-	CASSYKEVYEQYF	TGTGCCAGCAGTTATAAAGAGGTCTACGAGCAGTACTTC
TRBD2	TRBV7-2	TRBJ2-7	-	CASSLRSLSGRAYEQYF	TGTGCCAGCAGCCTTAGGTCCCTCAGCGGGAGGGCCTACGAGCAGTACTTC
TRBD1	TRBV7-9	TRBJ1-4	-	CASSLAGQGSEKLFF	TGTGCCAGCAGCTTAGCCGGACAGGGTAGCGAAAAACTGTTTTTT
TRBD2	TRBV9	TRBJ2-1	-	CASSVARTSGIEQFF	TGTGCCAGCAGCGTAGCTCGGACTAGCGGGATTGAGCAGTTCTTC
-	TRBV30	TRBJ1-1	-	CAWKRGNTEAFF	TGTGCCTGGAAGAGGGGGAACACTGAAGCTTTCTTT
TRBD1	TRBV27	TRBJ1-4	-	CASQSEWQRTGVNEKLFF	TGTGCCAGCCAATCCGAATGGCAACGAACAGGGGTAAATGAAAAACTGTTTTTT
-	TRBV7-2	TRBJ1-3	-	CASSLGGRSGNTIYF	TGTGCCAGCAGCTTAGGAGGGCGCTCTGGAAACACCATATATTTT
-	TRBV5-1	TRBJ2-1	once	CASTFGTPNEQFF	TGCGCCAGCACCTTCGGGACACCCAATGAGCAGTTCTTC
-	TRBV27	TRBJ1-4	-	CASSLRTGEKLFF	TGTGCCAGCAGCTTAAGGACGGGAGAAAAACTGTTTTTT
TRBD2	TRBV11-2	TRBJ2-2	-	CASSLVFTSGGPNTGELFF	TGTGCCAGCAGCTTAGTTTTCACTAGCGGGGGACCGAACACCGGGGAGCTGTTTTTT
-	TRBV2	TRBJ1-5	-	CASSYERGFQPQHF	TGTGCCAGCAGCTACGAGCGGGGTTTTCAGCCCCAGCATTTT
TRBD1	TRBV7-9	TRBJ2-7	-	CASSFFRDRLSSYEQYF	TGTGCCAGCAGCTTTTTCCGGGACAGGCTAAGCTCCTACGAGCAGTACTTC
-	TRBV19	TRBJ1-1	-	CASKTPGAMNTEAFF	TGTGCCAGCAAGACCCCAGGGGCCATGAACACTGAAGCTTTCTTT
-	TRBV9	TRBJ1-3	-	CASSVDGISGNTIYF	TGTGCCAGCAGCGTAGACGGAATCTCTGGAAACACCATATATTTT
-	TRBV7-7	TRBJ1-4	-	CASSQATNEKLFF	TGTGCTAGCAGCCAAGCAACTAATGAAAAACTGTTTTTT